This TCR beta chain is from a study of cytotoxic CD8 clonotypes in ibrutinib-treated CLL. V lost 4 bases, J lost 6 bases, and 9 bases stayed unmatched. Germline CDR1 reads SGHRS; CDR2 reads YFSETQ. The CDR3 has 15 residues. Data came from immunoSEQ multiplex PCR; TCRdb stores just in-frame clones and leaves some out. The data hold about 22,000 clones, with 78% observed a single time. The sample was PBMCs, taken before ibrutinib treatment. The receptor's source is a human donor with chronic lymphocytic leukemia. The V call is TRBV5-1, the J call TRBJ1-2, with 10 bases matching TRBD1. CDR3 DNA: TGCGCCAGCAGCGCACAACCCGGGACAGGGGATGGCTACACCTTC. Amino acids: CASSAQPGTGDGYTF.